These 18 T cell receptor beta chains originate from one sample sequenced in a study of T cell responses to AZD1222 COVID-19 vaccine. Produced via immunoSEQ multiplex PCR; TCRdb's table is partial and in-frame only. The sample has about 93,000 clones; roughly nine tenths are singletons. This sample comprised peripheral blood, obtained 28 days after the second AZD1222 dose. Receptor source: an adult who received the AZD1222 COVID-19 vaccine.

The V and J genes are TRBV5-8 and TRBJ1-5, with 8 bases matching TRBD1. CDR1 and CDR2 (germline): SGHTS, YDEGEE. The CDR3 length is 17 residues. V trimming: 2 bases; J trimming: 0 bases; junction bases outside the gene matches: 7. CDR3 loop: CASSLRGTGYSNQPQHF. CDR3 in DNA: TGTGCCAGCAGCTTACGGGGGACAGGTTATAGCAATCAGCCCCAGCATTTT.

The J gene is TRBJ2-1, the V gene TRBV6-1, with a possible D match to TRBD2 (6 bases). V gave up 4 bases and J gave up 3 bases, with 19 bases separating them. From germline, CDR1 is MNHNS and CDR2 SASEGT. The CDR3 runs to 17 residues. CDR3 protein: CASSAASGSPIYNEQFF. DNA for the CDR3: TGTGCCAGCAGTGCGGCCTCCGGGAGTCCAATCTACAATGAGCAGTTCTTC.

The chain carries TRBV18 and TRBJ1-2; 7 positions agree with TRBD1. This CDR3 is 14 amino acids long. Germline CDR1 reads KGHSH; CDR2 reads LQKENI. V was clipped by 3 bases and J by 7 bases; unmatched bases: 8. The CDR3 region has the DNA TGTGCCAGCTCACCCGCAGACAGGGTCGGTGGCTACACCTTC. This translates into CASSPADRVGGYTF.

This clone was counted a single time. The V call is TRBV6-9, the J call TRBJ1-4, with a tentative D call TRBD1 (5 bases). The germline V gene has CDR1 MNHGY and CDR2 SVAAGI. This CDR3 is 17 amino acids long. Trimming stripped 7 bases from V and 8 bases from J, with 26 bases between. CDR3: CASTLVPDKGSDEKLFF. The CDR3, as DNA: TGTGCCAGCACCCTAGTTCCTGATAAGGGGAGCGACGAAAAACTGTTTTTT.

This chain links TRBV5-6 with TRBJ1-1; tentatively, D is TRBD1 (5 bases). The germline gives CDR1 SGHDT, CDR2 YYEEEE. This CDR3 is built from 15 residues. Trimming removed 0 bases at V and 4 bases at J, with 13 bases between. CDR3 coding DNA: TGTGCCAGCAGCTTGGGCCCTGAAGGGGTCACTGAAGCTTTCTTT. Amino acid sequence: CASSLGPEGVTEAFF.

This clone occurred a few times. The chain has TRBV7-8 and TRBJ2-6; unclear D gene. V was pared by 2 bases and J by 1 base, with 9 bases between. There are 16 residues in the CDR3. CDR1 is SGHVS, CDR2 FQNEAQ, per germline. CDR3 amino acids: CASSLLGISGANVLTF. The CDR3 bases are TGTGCCAGCAGCTTATTGGGTATATCTGGGGCCAACGTCCTGACTTTC.

The chain employs TRBV2 and TRBJ2-3; possible D gene TRBD2, 6 bases. The CDR3 has 14 residues. Germline loops: CDR1 SNHLY, CDR2 FYNNEI. Trimming cost V 4 bases and J 10 bases, with 18 bases left between them. CDR3 in amino acids: CASSGEAPGSAQYF. Here the CDR3 DNA reads TGTGCCAGCAGTGGGGAGGCCCCGGGGTCGGCGCAGTATTTT.

The rearrangement uses TRBV11-2 and TRBJ2-7; a weak D match, TRBD1 (6 bases). The CDR3 loop spans 15 amino acids. The V and J ends lost 5 bases and 3 bases respectively, with 17 bases between them. Germline assignment: CDR1 SGHAT and CDR2 FQNNGV. Written as DNA, the CDR3 is TGTGCCAGCAGCCGACTTGGGGGCAGGAACTACGAGCAGTACTTC. This gives the protein CASSRLGGRNYEQYF. Complete variable domain (other parts from reference TRBV11-2 and TRBJ2-7): EAGVAQSPRYKIIEKRQSVAFWCNPISGHATLYWYQQILGQGPKLLIQFQNNGVVDDSQLPKDRFSAERLKGVDSTLKIQPAKLEDSAVYLCASSRLGGRNYEQYFGPGTRLTVT.

V is TRBV30 and J is TRBJ1-3; D remains unclear. Germline V gene lookup returns CDR1 GTSNPN and CDR2 SVGIG (reference sequence). The CDR3 totals 13 residues. V was cut by 5 bases and J by 0 bases, with 8 bases left in between. Here the CDR3 DNA reads TGTGCCTGGGGGCTGAGCTCTGGAAACACCATATATTTT. It is translated as CAWGLSSGNTIYF.

V usage is TRBV12-5 and J usage is TRBJ2-7; TRBD1 is a possible D gene (5 bases). CDR1 LGHNT and CDR2 FRNRAP come from the germline V gene. The CDR3 has 17 amino acids. V was cut by 1 base and J by 4 bases, with 20 bases left in between. CDR3 amino acids: CASGLAPAGSVIYEQYF. The CDR3 nucleotides read TGTGCTAGTGGTTTGGCCCCGGCAGGGTCCGTGATTTACGAGCAGTACTTC.

The rearrangement links TRBV5-5 to TRBJ1-2; D is undetermined. This CDR3 comprises 15 residues. Germline CDR1 is SGHKS and CDR2 is YYEKEE (reference sequence). Trimming took 4 bases from V and 0 from J, leaving 13 bases between them. CDR3 nucleotide sequence: TGTGCCAGCAGCCAAGCCCCAGTCACTAACTATGGCTACACCTTC. As protein: CASSQAPVTNYGYTF.

V gene TRBV3-1 (or the pseudogene TRBV3-2) combines with J gene TRBJ2-1; D is ambiguous. V was trimmed by 1 base and J by 4 bases, leaving 17 bases between them. CDR3 length: 17 amino acids. The germline V gene has CDR1 LGHDT and CDR2 YNNKEL (reference sequence). This CDR3 is CASSQASLAGLYNEQFF. The CDR3 DNA is TGTGCCAGCAGCCAAGCCTCCCTGGCAGGTTTATACAATGAGCAGTTCTTC.

The chain links TRBV15 to TRBJ1-2; a possible D gene is TRBD1 (6 bases). Trimming took 2 bases from V and 4 from J, leaving 17 bases between them. The germline V gene encodes CDR1 LNHNV and CDR2 YYDKDF (reference sequence). There are 16 residues in the CDR3. The CDR3 DNA follows: TGTGCCACCAGCAGACCGGGGGCCGCGAATTCCTATGGCTACACCTTC. Amino acids: CATSRPGAANSYGYTF.

This sequence joins TRBV5-1 and TRBJ2-2; no clear D gene. This CDR3 spans 15 amino acids. Looked up from germline, CDR1 is SGHRS and CDR2 is YFSETQ. The V end lost 4 bases, the J end lost 1 base, and 11 bases lay between the germline ends. CDR3 amino acids: CASSRLEVNTGELFF. As DNA, the CDR3 is TGCGCCAGCAGCCGATTAGAGGTGAACACCGGGGAGCTGTTTTTT.

This clone was counted once. V and J are TRBV7-3 and TRBJ2-1, with D possibly called TRBD1 or TRBD2 (5 bases each). Per germline, CDR1 SGHTA and CDR2 FQGTGA. V shed 5 bases and J shed 3 bases, with 14 bases lying between them. This CDR3 is 15 amino acids long. The CDR3 here is CASSVGTTDYNEQFF. The CDR3 DNA reads TGTGCCAGCAGCGTAGGGACGACGGACTACAATGAGCAGTTCTTC. The full variable domain, rest sourced from reference TRBV7-3 and TRBJ2-1, is GAGVSQTPSNKVTEKGKYVELRCDPISGHTALYWYRQSLGQGPEFLIYFQGTGAADDSGLPNDRFFAVRPEGSVSTLKIQRTERGDSAVYLCASSVGTTDYNEQFFGPGTRLTVL.

This sequence joins TRBV14 and TRBJ1-1, with D hard to call. The germline gives CDR1 SGHDN, CDR2 FVKESK. V lost 0 bases and J 0 bases, leaving 11 bases between the germline ends. CDR3 length: 16 amino acids. CDR3 residues: CASSQDLGSMNTEAFF. DNA of the CDR3: TGTGCCAGCAGCCAAGACTTAGGGAGCATGAACACTGAAGCTTTCTTT.

The rearrangement links TRBV19 to TRBJ1-2, with 8 positions matching TRBD1. Germline values: CDR1 LNHDA, CDR2 SQIVND (reference sequence). J gave up 4 bases and V 1 base, and 5 bases lay outside the gene matches. The CDR3 is made up of 15 amino acids. This CDR3 is CASSIVAGGGYGYTF. Here the CDR3 DNA reads TGTGCCAGTAGTATAGTAGCAGGGGGCGGCTATGGCTACACCTTC. The entire variable domain, with the rest obtained from reference TRBV19 and TRBJ1-2, is as follows: DGGITQSPKYLFRKEGQNVTLSCEQNLNHDAMYWYRQDPGQGLRLIYYSQIVNDFQKGDIAEGYSVSREKKESFPLTVTSAQKNPTAFYLCASSIVAGGGYGYTFGSGTRLTVV.

The chain couples TRBV10-3 to TRBJ1-5, with TRBD1 matching 8 bases. CDR3 length: 12 residues. CDR1 ENHRY and CDR2 SYGVKD come from the germline V gene. V shed 4 bases and J 10 bases; nucleotides not matched to a gene: 3. This CDR3 reads CAISGTGPPQHF. The CDR3, as DNA: TGTGCCATCAGTGGGACAGGGCCTCCCCAGCATTTT.